The 26 T cell receptor beta chains given below trace back to one sample, sequenced in a study of CXCR3-negative and CXCR3-positive naive CD8 T cells. Study conclusions and caveats: A higher hydrophobicity marked the TRB CDR3s of CXCR3-positive naive cells versus CXCR3-negative naive cells.

The libraries of TRB cDNA were prepared using 5' RACE with UMI labels. TCRdb reprocessed the 5' RACE reads and keeps a single row for each CDR3 protein, giving no DNA. The sample has a few thousand distinct CDR3 sequences; the top ten hold about 2.5%. Their recognized antigens are unknown. The sample taken for sequencing was naive CXCR3+ CD8+ T cells from blood. Subset here: CD45RO-CCR7+CD27+CD95- naive CD8+ T cells expressing CXCR3 (TNR3+). These receptors originate from a human donor in good health. Some clones in this sample may be carry-over from other donors' samples.

This clonotype registers medium-sized by frequency. The V gene is TRBV15, the J gene TRBJ2-3. The CDR3 is made up of 16 amino acids. The V gene's germline CDR1 is LNHNV and CDR2 YYDKDF (reference sequence). CDR3 loop: CATSRDIIDLTDTQYF.

The CDR3 loop reads CASGSVPTDTQYF. This sequence joins TRBV7-9 and TRBJ2-3; TCRdb reports TRBD2, a call that lacks DNA to check it against. The CDR3 length is 13 residues. Germline V gives CDR1 SEHNR, CDR2 FQNEAQ (reference sequence).

This sequence joins TRBV27 and TRBJ2-1; as DNA is missing, the TRBD1 call by TCRdb cannot be tested. The CDR3 consists of 14 residues. Germline CDR1 MNHEY, CDR2 SMNVEV (reference sequence). CDR3 region: CASDETGGMGEQFF.

The rearrangement links TRBV27 to TRBJ1-1; TCRdb outputs TRBD1, but without DNA this stays unchecked. CDR1 MNHEY and CDR2 SMNVEV come from the germline V gene (reference sequence). There are 14 residues in the CDR3. The chain's CDR3 is CASSLGTGLTEAFF.

The genes are TRBV29-1 and TRBJ2-1. Germline V CDR1 and CDR2: SQVTM, ANQGSEA. This CDR3 region has 15 residues. The CDR3 sequence: CSVDTTGTPYNEQFF.

This chain connects TRBV7-6 to TRBJ2-3; TCRdb names TRBD2, which stays unverified in the absence of DNA. Germline V CDR1 and CDR2: SGHVS, FNYEAQ. The CDR3 extends over 15 amino acids. The chain's CDR3 is CASASVAVSTDTQYF. Using reference TRBV7-6 and TRBJ2-3 for the parts outside the CDR3, the full variable domain is GAGVSQSPRYKVTKRGQDVALRCDPISGHVSLYWYRQALGQGPEFLTYFNYEAQQDKSGLPNDRFSAERPEGSISTLTIQRTEQRDSAMYRCASASVAVSTDTQYFGPGTRLTVL.

The genes are TRBV5-5 and TRBJ1-5; TCRdb picks TRBD1, but there is no DNA to check that call. The germline gives CDR1 SGHKS, CDR2 YYEKEE (reference sequence). The CDR3 runs to 15 residues. The CDR3 protein is CASSLAGTGGQPQHF.

This chain uses TRBV7-8 with TRBJ1-1. This CDR3 comprises 13 residues. Germline assignment: CDR1 SGHVS and CDR2 FQNEAQ. The chain's CDR3 is CASSLEGITEAFF.

Judged by frequency, this clonotype is medium-sized. The chain employs TRBV7-9 and TRBJ1-6. CDR3 length equals 12 residues. Germline loops: CDR1 SEHNR, CDR2 FQNEAQ (reference sequence). CDR3 sequence: CASSLTDSPLHF.

The CDR3 protein is CASSSGLSYEQYF. V usage is TRBV7-6 and J usage is TRBJ2-7; TCRdb picks TRBD2, but there is no DNA to check that call. The CDR3 runs to 13 residues. Germline CDR1 is SGHVS and CDR2 is FNYEAQ.

This chain joins TRBV6-5 and TRBJ1-1; the D call from TCRdb, TRBD1, cannot be confirmed without DNA. Germline-derived CDR1 and CDR2 are MNHEY and SVGAGI. This CDR3 is built from 14 residues. CDR3 loop: CASSYSPGDTEAFF.

This clonotype ranks as medium-sized in terms of frequency. The chain joins TRBV28 to TRBJ1-5; with no DNA, the TCRdb D assignment of TRBD1 cannot be verified. Germline V gives CDR1 MDHEN, CDR2 SYDVKM. The CDR3 covers 15 residues. The CDR3 reads CASSDRGVALQPQHF.

By frequency, this clonotype is medium-sized. The chain recombines TRBV28 with TRBJ2-1; TCRdb selects TRBD1, and the lack of DNA leaves this call unchecked. Germline CDR1 reads MDHEN; CDR2 reads SYDVKM. CDR3 length: 16 residues. The CDR3 is CASSLGRGSSYNEQFF.

The chain combines TRBV7-9 with TRBJ2-5; absent DNA, TCRdb's TRBD2 call cannot be checked. Germline V gene lookup returns CDR1 SEHNR and CDR2 FQNEAQ (reference sequence). This CDR3 is built from 13 residues. The CDR3 sequence: CASSRGLQETQYF.

The chain is built from TRBV2 and TRBJ2-1; without DNA, the TCRdb call of TRBD2 cannot be checked. The CDR3 has 13 amino acids. Germline CDR1 reads SNHLY; CDR2 reads FYNNEI. The chain's CDR3 is CASRGGLIAEQFF.

The chain is built from TRBV29-1 and TRBJ2-7; the D gene TCRdb calls, TRBD1, cannot be checked with no DNA. This CDR3 has 12 residues. Germline V gene lookup returns CDR1 SQVTM and CDR2 ANQGSEA. The CDR3 loop is CSASGANYEQYF.

The V call is TRBV10-3, the J call TRBJ1-1; TCRdb calls TRBD1, which cannot be checked without DNA. The CDR3 loop spans 16 amino acids. Germline V gene lookup returns CDR1 ENHRY and CDR2 SYGVKD. CDR3 region: CAISEGGGPVDTEAFF.

The gene calls are TRBV28 and TRBJ2-1; TCRdb names TRBD2, which stays unverified in the absence of DNA. Looked up from germline, CDR1 is MDHEN and CDR2 is SYDVKM. This CDR3 region has 13 residues. CDR3 region: CASSSGLYNEQFF.

The chain is built from TRBV2 and TRBJ2-6. Germline V gives CDR1 SNHLY, CDR2 FYNNEI. The CDR3 is 12 residues long. CDR3 sequence: CASILEANVLTF.

The chain is built from TRBV18 and TRBJ2-7; with no DNA, the TCRdb D assignment of TRBD1 cannot be verified. The CDR3 is 14 residues long. The germline V gene has CDR1 KGHSH and CDR2 LQKENI. CDR3 loop: CASSPAGQGNEQYF.

The J gene is TRBJ2-7, the V gene TRBV12-3 or TRBV12-4; the TCRdb D gene call, TRBD2, has no DNA to confirm it. This CDR3 spans 15 amino acids. The CDR3 protein is CASSPGLAPTYEQYF.

This chain links TRBV4-2 with TRBJ2-7; without DNA, the TCRdb call of TRBD1 cannot be checked. The length of the CDR3 is 14 residues. The germline gives CDR1 LGHNA, CDR2 YNFKEQ. CDR3 sequence: CASSGANSAYEQYF.

The chain uses TRBV29-1 and TRBJ1-1. The CDR3 totals 11 residues. Germline V lookup: CDR1 SQVTM, CDR2 ANQGSEA. CDR3 amino acids: CSVEEYTEAFF.

This clonotype shows up as medium-sized by frequency. The rearrangement links TRBV14 to TRBJ2-1; the D gene TCRdb calls, TRBD2, cannot be checked with no DNA. This CDR3 region has 18 residues. Looked up from germline, CDR1 is SGHDN and CDR2 is FVKESK. The CDR3 sequence is CASSQEGVLSGSHNEQFF.

This chain joins TRBV29-1 and TRBJ1-1; TCRdb returns TRBD1, unconfirmable since there is no DNA. Germline CDR1 reads SQVTM; CDR2 reads ANQGSEA. The CDR3 contains 13 residues. CDR3 sequence: CSAREGARTEAFF.

The CDR3 protein is CASSQVFTGLSNYGYTF. This sequence joins TRBV4-1 and TRBJ1-2; TCRdb designates TRBD1, a call that cannot be tested without DNA. CDR3 length equals 17 residues. In germline, CDR1 is MGHRA, CDR2 YSYEKL.